Listed here are 30 T cell receptor beta chains from one sample, sequenced in a study of blood T cell repertoires in COVID-19. The method was immunoSEQ multiplex PCR; TCRdb's version includes in-frame clones alone and lacks a portion of them. This table has about 14,000 clones, around nine tenths appearing once. The sample comprised peripheral blood. These receptors all stem from a human donor with active COVID-19. The donor label of this sample is uncertain.

This clone has only one observation. This chain connects TRBV3-1 (or the pseudogene TRBV3-2) to TRBJ1-3; D call uncertain. Germline CDR1 reads LGHDT; CDR2 reads YNNKEL (reference sequence). The CDR3 extends over 16 amino acids. Trimming took 3 bases from V and 0 from J, leaving 12 bases between them. The CDR3 sequence is CASSQGGGSSGNTIYF. The DNA for the CDR3 is TGTGCCAGCAGCCAGGGAGGAGGGAGCTCTGGAAACACCATATATTTT.

The V gene is TRBV19, the J gene TRBJ1-3, with 10 positions matching TRBD1. Per the germline V gene, CDR1 is LNHDA and CDR2 is SQIVND (reference sequence). The ends lost 5 bases at V and 0 bases at J; junction bases unmatched: 10. The CDR3 is 18 residues long. The chain's CDR3 is CASSFPPGQGFSGNTIYF. The CDR3 nucleotides are TGTGCCAGTAGTTTCCCTCCGGGACAGGGGTTCTCTGGAAACACCATATATTTT. The full variable domain, rest sourced from reference TRBV19 and TRBJ1-3, is DGGITQSPKYLFRKEGQNVTLSCEQNLNHDAMYWYRQDPGQGLRLIYYSQIVNDFQKGDIAEGYSVSREKKESFPLTVTSAQKNPTAFYLCASSFPPGQGFSGNTIYFGEGSWLTVV.

The J gene is TRBJ1-1, the V gene TRBV7-9, with a possible D match to TRBD1 (5 bases). Germline V gene lookup returns CDR1 SEHNR and CDR2 FQNEAQ (reference sequence). V shed 5 bases and J shed 3 bases, with 19 bases lying between them. This CDR3 contains 16 residues. The CDR3: CASSTLREGRDTEAFF. The CDR3 nucleotides are TGTGCCAGCAGCACCCTCAGGGAGGGAAGGGACACTGAAGCTTTCTTT.

In its sample, this clone was seen once. V gene TRBV28 combines with J gene TRBJ2-7; TRBD2 is a possible D gene (6 bases). Germline V CDR1 and CDR2: MDHEN, SYDVKM. The CDR3 length is 14 residues. V gave up 6 bases and J gave up 7 bases, with 19 bases separating them. The CDR3 protein is CASRSGLSYGEQYF. The DNA of the CDR3 is TGTGCCAGCAGATCGGGACTGTCCTACGGTGAGCAGTACTTC.

The V call is TRBV10-3, the J call TRBJ2-7, with 12 bases fitting TRBD1. This CDR3 comprises 14 residues. With V trimmed by 6 bases and J by 5 bases, 5 bases remained unmatched. Germline CDR1 reads ENHRY; CDR2 reads SYGVKD. The CDR3 reads CAIRPGQGAHEQYF. Written as DNA, the CDR3 is TGTGCCATCAGACCGGGACAGGGGGCCCACGAGCAGTACTTC.

A few counts support this clone. The CDR3 loop is CASSFSSGRMNEQFF. The CDR3 DNA follows: TGTGCCAGTAGTTTCTCTAGCGGGAGGATGAATGAGCAGTTCTTC. The chain joins TRBV19 to TRBJ2-1; the match to TRBD2 covers 11 bases. Germline CDR1 reads LNHDA; CDR2 reads SQIVND (reference sequence). V lost 5 bases, J lost 7 bases, and 7 bases stayed unmatched. The CDR3 consists of 15 residues.

The chain links TRBV19 to TRBJ2-3, with D perhaps matching TRBD2 (5 bases). Trimming cost V 1 base and J 3 bases, with 17 bases left between them. The CDR3 consists of 17 residues. Germline values: CDR1 LNHDA, CDR2 SQIVND (reference sequence). The CDR3 sequence: CASSIGLGKSATDTQYF. CDR3 nucleotides: TGTGCCAGTAGTATAGGACTCGGGAAGTCGGCTACAGATACGCAGTATTTT.

The chain recombines TRBV6-6 with TRBJ1-5, with D possibly being TRBD1 (6 bases). V was clipped by 6 bases and J by 6 bases, with 12 bases between them. Germline CDR1 MNHNY, CDR2 SVGAGI (reference sequence). There are 13 residues in the CDR3. The CDR3 protein is CASRQGLGQPQHF. CDR3 DNA sequence: TGTGCCAGCAGACAGGGTCTGGGTCAGCCCCAGCATTTT.

As DNA, the CDR3 is TGTGCCAGCAGTTCCCAGGGATCAGGGCGTGAAAAACTGTTTTTT. It is translated as CASSSQGSGREKLFF. This chain uses TRBV7-6 with TRBJ1-4, with a weak D call TRBD1 (5 bases). With 6 bases removed from V and 7 bases from J, the gap between germline ends came to 18 bases. The CDR3 has 15 amino acids. The germline CDR1 and CDR2 sequences are SGHVS and FNYEAQ.

The chain couples TRBV4-1 to TRBJ2-1, with 7 bases identical to TRBD2. From germline, CDR1 is MGHRA and CDR2 YSYEKL. The V gene end was trimmed by 4 bases and the J gene end by 0 bases; junction bases not matched to a gene: 18. This CDR3 is built from 20 residues. This chain's CDR3 is CASSRTMGLADQSSYNEQFF. In nucleotides, the CDR3 is TGCGCCAGCAGCCGAACAATGGGGCTAGCGGACCAAAGCTCCTACAATGAGCAGTTCTTC.

This chain uses TRBV2 with TRBJ2-7, with D possibly TRBD2 on 6 matching bases. The CDR3 has 14 amino acids. V shed 4 bases and J shed 2 bases, with 12 bases lying between them. Germline CDR1 reads SNHLY; CDR2 reads FYNNEI. The CDR3 DNA is TGTGCCAGCAGTGGACGGGACTGGCCCTACGAGCAGTACTTC. This codes for CASSGRDWPYEQYF.

This clone has just one count. This chain links TRBV19 with TRBJ2-3, with 8 bases matching TRBD1. Germline trimming cut 1 base from V and 5 bases from J; bases unmatched to any gene: 8. Germline loops: CDR1 LNHDA, CDR2 SQIVND (reference sequence). This CDR3 has 16 amino acids. The CDR3: CASSIGTGSFLDTQYF. The CDR3 DNA reads TGTGCCAGTAGTATAGGGACAGGGTCGTTCTTAGATACGCAGTATTTT.

The rearrangement uses TRBV2 and TRBJ1-6; TRBD1 aligns across 8 bases. Germline V gene sequence: CDR1 SNHLY, CDR2 FYNNEI. Trimming took 6 bases from V and 10 from J; bases not matched to a gene: 14. The CDR3 sequence is 16 residues long. The CDR3 DNA is TGTGCCAGCAGGGACACGGCAGGGGGCGTCGGGTCACCCCTCCACTTT. Amino acid sequence: CASRDTAGGVGSPLHF.

The chain joins TRBV5-4 to TRBJ1-3; 7 bases agree with TRBD1. The ends lost 4 bases at V and 3 bases at J; junction bases unmatched: 7. The CDR3 has 15 amino acids. Germline V gives CDR1 SGHNT, CDR2 YYREEE (reference sequence). CDR3 amino acids: CASSPDRSVGNTIYF. CDR3 sequence (DNA): TGTGCCAGCAGCCCGGACAGGTCCGTTGGAAACACCATATATTTT.

The rearrangement links TRBV5-1 to TRBJ2-3; 10 nucleotides match TRBD2. Trimming cost V 4 bases and J 3 bases; bases outside gene matches: 5. There are 15 residues in the CDR3. The germline V gene encodes CDR1 SGHRS and CDR2 YFSETQ. The CDR3 sequence: CASSPSGSVTDTQYF. CDR3 DNA sequence: TGCGCCAGCAGCCCTAGCGGGAGCGTGACAGATACGCAGTATTTT.

This clone was detected only once. The chain uses TRBV27 and TRBJ2-1; TRBD2 matches at 13 bases. The junction had 4 bases not matched to a gene; V was cut back by 5 bases and J by 9 bases. CDR1 is MNHEY, CDR2 SMNVEV, per germline (reference sequence). This CDR3 spans 14 amino acids. CDR3 amino acids: CASSLRLAGGEQFF. In DNA, the CDR3 is TGTGCCAGCAGTCTGCGACTAGCGGGAGGTGAGCAGTTCTTC.

Details on this clone: One end of the junction is discordant with germline, which a read error may explain. Other DNA sequences in this sample translate to the same CDR3. The rearrangement uses TRBV19 and TRBJ1-2; TRBD1 might be the D (6 bases). The CDR3 loop spans 15 amino acids. The germline gives CDR1 LNHDA, CDR2 SQIVND (reference sequence). In DNA form, the CDR3 reads TGTGCCAGTACCCTACTCTCCGGGACACTCTATGGCTATACCTTC. Encoded protein: CASTLLSGTLYGYTF.

V gene TRBV18 combines with J gene TRBJ1-4; weak D call: TRBD1 (5 bases). This CDR3 is built from 14 residues. Looked up from germline, CDR1 is KGHSH and CDR2 is LQKENI. Trimming shortened V by 6 bases and J by 8 bases, and 16 bases separated the two germline ends. The CDR3 bases are TGTGCCAGCTCGCCCGGGACGGGGGGAGAAAAACTGTTTTTT. It translates to CASSPGTGGEKLFF.

The rearrangement joins TRBV19 to TRBJ2-7, with 7 positions matching TRBD1. CDR3 length: 15 amino acids. V dropped 2 bases and J dropped 5; count of bases not matched to a gene: 9. The germline V gene has CDR1 LNHDA and CDR2 SQIVND (reference sequence). CDR3 bases: TGTGCCAGTAGTATATTCGCAGGGGGTCTGGACGAGCAGTACTTC. Encoded protein: CASSIFAGGLDEQYF.

As regards this clone: An end of the junction differs from the germline gene, which may be a read error. V usage is TRBV6-5 and J usage is TRBJ2-7, with 7 bases matching TRBD1. The CDR3 has 14 amino acids. From germline, CDR1 is MNHEY and CDR2 SVGAGI. This CDR3 reads CASSQDRISHEQYF. DNA of the CDR3: TGTGCCAGCAGTCAGGACAGGATCTCCCACGAGCAGTACTTC.

V gene TRBV21-1 combines with J gene TRBJ2-1; the DNA was not used to check the table's D call, TRBD2. TRBV21-1 is given as a pseudogene. The CDR3 runs 15 residues. CDR3 loop: CASSKGLAGVYEQFF. In DNA form, the CDR3 reads TGTGCCAGCAGCAAAGGACTAGCGGGAGTTTATGAGCAGTTCTTC.

The chain links TRBV9 to TRBJ2-7, with 7 nucleotides matching TRBD1. The CDR3 is 16 residues long. Trimming at V came to 3 bases and at J to 2 bases, leaving 11 bases not matched to a gene. CDR1 and CDR2 from the germline V gene are SGDLS and YYNGEE. The CDR3 sequence is CASSANRGSPAYEQYF. In DNA, the CDR3 is TGTGCCAGCAGCGCAAACAGGGGATCCCCCGCCTACGAGCAGTACTTC.

V is TRBV18 and J is TRBJ1-2, with D unclear. V lost 6 bases to trimming and J lost 4 bases, with 15 bases between them. The V gene's germline CDR1 is KGHSH and CDR2 LQKENI. This CDR3 comprises 14 residues. The CDR3 DNA is TGTGCCAGCTCTCCGTCGCGGCAGACCTATGGCTACACCTTC. It codes for CASSPSRQTYGYTF.

This clone has more than one count but fewer than ten. The chain joins TRBV3-1 (or the pseudogene TRBV3-2) to TRBJ2-7; no clear D. The CDR3 totals 12 residues. The V gene's germline CDR1 is LGHDT and CDR2 YNNKEL (reference sequence). Trimming took 5 bases from V and 9 from J, leaving 14 bases between them. This chain's CDR3 is CASSDRGLAQYF. Written as DNA, the CDR3 is TGTGCCAGCAGCGATCGTGGGTTAGCGCAGTACTTC.

The chain carries TRBV7-9 and TRBJ2-2, with 13 bases fitting TRBD2. The germline CDR1 and CDR2 sequences are SEHNR and FQNEAQ (reference sequence). Trimming cost V 4 bases and J 5 bases; bases outside gene matches: 1. The CDR3 contains 15 residues. Here the CDR3 DNA reads TGTGCCAGCAGCTCACTAGCGGGAGGGACCGGGGAGCTGTTTTTT. Translation gives CASSSLAGGTGELFF.

This clone was seen only once. The chain joins TRBV19 to TRBJ1-5, with 7 bases that match TRBD1. Germline V gene data show CDR1 as LNHDA and CDR2 as SQIVND (reference sequence). The V segment lost 7 bases and the J segment 1 base; nucleotides outside the gene matches: 4. This CDR3 spans 14 amino acids. Here the CDR3 reads CASIRTGSNQPQHF. DNA for the CDR3: TGTGCCAGTATACGGACAGGAAGCAATCAGCCCCAGCATTTT. Variable domain in full (rest from reference TRBV19 and TRBJ1-5): DGGITQSPKYLFRKEGQNVTLSCEQNLNHDAMYWYRQDPGQGLRLIYYSQIVNDFQKGDIAEGYSVSREKKESFPLTVTSAQKNPTAFYLCASIRTGSNQPQHFGDGTRLSIL.

There are a few counts of this clone. The V gene is TRBV4-3, the J gene TRBJ2-7, with D possibly matching TRBD2 (5 bases). Germline CDR1 is LGHNA and CDR2 is YSLEER. Trimming removed 0 bases at V and 2 bases at J, with 11 bases between. The CDR3 extends over 15 amino acids. Written as DNA, the CDR3 is TGCGCCAGCAGCCAAGATTCGGGGAAAGCCTACGAGCAGTACTTC. Amino acids: CASSQDSGKAYEQYF.

The chain links TRBV5-5 to TRBJ2-7, with TRBD2 matching over 7 bases. Trimming at V came to 5 bases and at J to 3 bases, leaving 8 bases not matched to a gene. Per germline, CDR1 SGHKS and CDR2 YYEKEE (reference sequence). The CDR3 extends over 14 amino acids. CDR3 residues: CASRPGLHNYEQYF. The CDR3 DNA is TGTGCCAGCAGACCGGGACTACACAACTACGAGCAGTACTTC.

This chain joins TRBV10-3 and TRBJ1-1; 8 positions agree with TRBD1. From germline, CDR1 is ENHRY and CDR2 SYGVKD. This CDR3 spans 14 amino acids. J gave up 0 bases and V 6 bases, and 3 bases lay outside the gene matches. CDR3 loop: CAISGQGLNTEAFF. DNA for the CDR3: TGTGCCATCAGCGGACAGGGCCTGAACACTGAAGCTTTCTTT.

This chain uses TRBV28 with TRBJ2-3; 11 bases agree with TRBD1. The CDR3 contains 14 residues. The germline V gene encodes CDR1 MDHEN and CDR2 SYDVKM. V shed 9 bases, J shed 6 bases, and the junction held 8 bases outside the gene matches. The CDR3 bases are TGTGCCAGTAAGGACAGGGGGCTAGTTGATACGCAGTATTTT. Its translation is CASKDRGLVDTQYF.